These T cell receptor beta chains were read from a single sample in a study of OX40 agonist ivuxolimab in advanced cancers. Libraries were prepared by immunoSEQ multiplex PCR; TCRdb keeps only in-frame clonotypes and omits some of them. The table shows 55,000 to 70,000 clones, with about 82% occurring only once. This specimen was CD4+ or CD8+ T cells sorted from blood, taken in a trial of the OX40 agonist ivuxolimab. These receptors came from an adult with an advanced solid tumor such as melanoma, head and neck, liver or kidney cancer. CDR3s include the opening cysteine and the closing phenylalanine or tryptophan. A D gene is named only where the DNA matches it firmly. Some rows mark clone size as missing; the rest say once, few, many or name a class of expanded clone.

size: few; D: TRBD2; V: TRBV5-4; J: TRBJ2-4; CDR3: CATKLGGTSGGATKNIQYF; DNA: TGTGCCACCAAACTTGGAGGGACTAGCGGGGGCGCAACCAAAAACATTCAGTACTTC
size: once; D: TRBD2; V: TRBV7-3; J: TRBJ2-1; CDR3: CASSPTSGGIEGNEQFF; DNA: TGTGCCAGCAGCCCAACTAGCGGGGGAATAGAGGGCAATGAGCAGTTCTTC
size: .; D: .; V: TRBV21-1; J: TRBJ1-1; CDR3: CASSKHRGAPDTEAFF; DNA: TGTGCCAGCAGCAAACACAGGGGCGCGCCAGACACTGAAGCTTTCTTT
size: .; D: .; V: TRBV10-1; J: TRBJ2-5; CDR3: CAGGETQYF; DNA: TGCGCCGGAGGAGAGACCCAGTACTTC
size: .; D: TRBD2; V: TRBV5-6; J: TRBJ2-1; CDR3: CASSRGLAGTYNEQFF; DNA: TGTGCCAGCAGCCGGGGACTAGCGGGGACCTACAATGAGCAGTTCTTC
size: .; D: .; V: TRBV5-1; J: TRBJ1-1; CDR3: CASSLRAQTLLNTEAFF; DNA: TGCGCCAGCAGCTTGCGCGCACAGACTCTACTGAACACTGAAGCTTTCTTT
size: .; D: .; V: TRBV6-5; J: TRBJ1-4; CDR3: CASSYSTGNNGKLFF; DNA: TGTGCCAGCAGTTACTCGACCGGCAATAATGGGAAACTGTTTTTT
size: once; D: TRBD1; V: TRBV5-4; J: TRBJ2-7; CDR3: CASSLEQGGSYEQYF; DNA: TGTGCCAGCAGCTTGGAACAGGGGGGCTCCTACGAGCAGTACTTC
size: .; D: .; V: TRBV5-1; J: TRBJ2-2; CDR3: CASSFPPRAGELFF; DNA: TGCGCCAGCAGCTTCCCCCCCCGCGCCGGGGAGCTGTTTTTT
size: .; D: TRBD2; V: TRBV7-3; J: TRBJ2-1; CDR3: CASSLSSSGTYNEQFF; DNA: TGTGCCAGCAGCTTATCCTCCAGCGGGACCTACAATGAGCAGTTCTTC
size: .; D: .; V: TRBV5-1; J: TRBJ2-3; CDR3: CASSFGSGADTQYF; DNA: TGCGCCAGCAGCTTCGGGTCGGGGGCAGATACGCAGTATTTT
size: few; D: TRBD1; V: TRBV11-1; J: TRBJ1-6; CDR3: CASSGQGRVDSPLHF; DNA: TGTGCCAGCAGTGGACAGGGAAGGGTAGATTCACCCCTCCACTTT
size: .; D: TRBD2; V: TRBV5-1; J: TRBJ2-3; CDR3: CASTSGGTDTQYF; DNA: TGCGCCAGCACTAGCGGGGGCACAGATACGCAGTATTTT
size: .; D: TRBD1; V: TRBV7-9; J: TRBJ1-2; CDR3: CASSPAGTGVGGYTF; DNA: TGTGCCAGCAGCCCGGCCGGGACAGGGGTTGGCGGCTACACCTTC
size: .; D: TRBD1; V: TRBV5-5; J: TRBJ1-2; CDR3: CASSLVFADRSRPRGYTF; DNA: TGTGCCAGCAGCTTGGTATTCGCGGACAGGTCACGGCCTAGAGGCTACACCTTC
size: .; D: TRBD2; V: TRBV10-2; J: TRBJ2-3; CDR3: CASSDGSGGPDTQYF; DNA: TGCGCCAGCAGTGACGGTAGCGGGGGACCAGATACGCAGTATTTT